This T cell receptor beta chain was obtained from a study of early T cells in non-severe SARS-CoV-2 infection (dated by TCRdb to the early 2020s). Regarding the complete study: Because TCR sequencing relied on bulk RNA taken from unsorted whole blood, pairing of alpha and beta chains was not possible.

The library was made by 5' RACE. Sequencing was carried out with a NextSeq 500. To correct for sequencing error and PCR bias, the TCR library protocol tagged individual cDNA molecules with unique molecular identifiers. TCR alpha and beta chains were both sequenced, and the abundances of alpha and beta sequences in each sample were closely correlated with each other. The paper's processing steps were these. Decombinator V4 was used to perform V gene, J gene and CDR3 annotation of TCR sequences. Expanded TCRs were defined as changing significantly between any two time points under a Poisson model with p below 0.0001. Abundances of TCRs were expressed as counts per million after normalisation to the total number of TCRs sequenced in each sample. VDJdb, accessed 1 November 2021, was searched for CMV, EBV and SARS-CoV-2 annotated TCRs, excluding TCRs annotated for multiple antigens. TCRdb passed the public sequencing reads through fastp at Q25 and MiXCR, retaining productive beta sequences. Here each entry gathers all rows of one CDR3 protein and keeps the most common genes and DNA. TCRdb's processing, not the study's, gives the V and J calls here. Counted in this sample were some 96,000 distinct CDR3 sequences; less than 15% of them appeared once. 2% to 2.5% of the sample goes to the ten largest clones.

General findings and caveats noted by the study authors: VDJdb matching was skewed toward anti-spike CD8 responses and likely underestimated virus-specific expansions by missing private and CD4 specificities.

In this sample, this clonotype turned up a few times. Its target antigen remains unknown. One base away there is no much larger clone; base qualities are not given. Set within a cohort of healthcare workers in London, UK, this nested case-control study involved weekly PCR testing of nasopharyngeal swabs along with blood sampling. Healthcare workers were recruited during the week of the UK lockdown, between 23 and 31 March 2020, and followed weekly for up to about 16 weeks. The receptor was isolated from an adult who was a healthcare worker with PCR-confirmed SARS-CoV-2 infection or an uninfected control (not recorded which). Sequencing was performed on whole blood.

The CDR3 sequence is CASSPNKGASTDTQYF. The DNA sequence is given as TGTGCCAGCAGCCCGAACAAGGGGGCGAGCACAGATACGCAGTATTTT. Recombination connected TRBV4-2 to TRBJ2-3; 7 middle bases align to TRBD1. The CDR3 numbers 16 residues from cysteine through phenylalanine. The read is trimmed to its CDR3 DNA, 48 bases read in frame from base 1. V and J are trimmed by 4 bases and 0 bases, and the gene matches miss 7 bases of the junction. According to the germline V gene, CDR1 reads LGHNA and CDR2 reads YNFKEQ.